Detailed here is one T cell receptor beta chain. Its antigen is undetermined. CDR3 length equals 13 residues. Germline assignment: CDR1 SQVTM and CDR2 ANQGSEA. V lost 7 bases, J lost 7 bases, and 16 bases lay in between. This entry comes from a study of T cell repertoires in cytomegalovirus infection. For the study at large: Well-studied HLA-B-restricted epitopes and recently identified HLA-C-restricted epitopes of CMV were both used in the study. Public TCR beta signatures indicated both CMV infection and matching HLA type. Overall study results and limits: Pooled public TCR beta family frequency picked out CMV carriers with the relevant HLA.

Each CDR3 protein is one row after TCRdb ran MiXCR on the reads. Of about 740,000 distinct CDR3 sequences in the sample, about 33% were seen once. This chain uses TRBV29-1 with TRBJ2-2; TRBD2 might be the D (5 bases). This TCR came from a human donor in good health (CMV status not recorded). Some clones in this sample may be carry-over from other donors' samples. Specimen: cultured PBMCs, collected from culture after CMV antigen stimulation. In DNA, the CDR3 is TGCAGCGCCAGACTCCAAGGGAGCGGGGAGCTGTTTTTT. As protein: CSARLQGSGELFF.